These 18 T cell receptor beta chains came from one sample sequenced in a study of T cells in women clearing cervical HPV infection. TCRdb's table, derived via immunoSEQ multiplex PCR, lists solely in-frame clones and lacks some. This repertoire includes over 30,000 clones. The source material was blood buffy coat. All receptors derive from a woman aged 18 to 75 with a cervical HPV16 infection that either progressed to CIN3+ or cleared (not recorded which).

CDR3 amino acids: CASSTSGTIQETQYF. The sequenced CDR3 bases are TGCGCCAGCAGCACTAGCGGGACAATCCAAGAGACC. The rearrangement joins TRBV5-1 to TRBJ2-5; TRBD2 matches 10 bases. The CDR3 extends 3 residues past the end of the read, so its final part is completed from the germline J gene. Germline V lookup: CDR1 SGHRS, CDR2 YFSETQ. The V and J ends lost 4 bases and 1 base, in that order; junction bases with no gene match: 4. This CDR3 contains 15 residues.

Remarks on this clone: The CDR3 end is not reached by the read, which stops 3 residues before it; the germline J gene fills it in. Other DNA sequences in this specimen translate into the identical CDR3. This chain links TRBV20-1 with TRBJ2-3, with 11 bases identical to TRBD2. V was pared by 1 base and J by 2 bases, with 8 bases of the junction left unmatched. CDR1 and CDR2 from the germline V gene are DFQATT and SNEGSKA (reference sequence). This CDR3 region has 17 residues. The CDR3 DNA, read in part, is TGCAGTGCTAGAGGCCTCCTAGCGGGAGGTACCACAGATACG. This translates into CSARGLLAGGTTDT. The full CDR3 sequence reads CSARGLLAGGTTDTQYF.

Comments on this clone: The read stops 3 residues short of the end of the CDR3; the missing end is completed from the germline J gene. The rearrangement links TRBV20-1 to TRBJ1-1; unclear D gene. The CDR3 totals 15 residues. The germline gives CDR1 DFQATT, CDR2 SNEGSKA (reference sequence). V lost 6 bases and J 0 bases, leaving 17 bases between the germline ends. CDR3 in amino acids: CSANLAGQMNTEAFF. The CDR3 DNA, read in part, is TGCAGTGCAAACCTGGCAGGTCAGATGAACACTGAA.

Worth noting for this clone: The read finishes 3 residues shy of the CDR3 end, and the germline J gene is used to complete it. V and J are TRBV10-3 and TRBJ2-7; D unresolved. V gave up 5 bases and J gave up 3 bases, with 8 bases separating them. Per germline, CDR1 ENHRY and CDR2 SYGVKD. The CDR3 consists of 12 residues. The CDR3 protein is CAISRQNYEQYF. The CDR3 bases that were read are TGTGCCATCAGTAGACAAAACTACGAG.

As concerns this clone: The read ends 3 residues before the CDR3 terminus; that terminus is restored from the germline J gene. The rearrangement uses TRBV30 and TRBJ2-7, with 10 bases identical to TRBD2. Germline V lookup: CDR1 GTSNPN, CDR2 SVGIG (reference sequence). The J segment lost 2 bases and the V segment lost 7 bases, leaving 8 bases of the junction unmatched. This CDR3 comprises 14 residues. The part of the CDR3 DNA that was read is TGTGCCTTGATTAGCGGGGGGAGGCCCTACGAG. Its protein is CALISGGRPYE. The entire CDR3 reads CALISGGRPYEQYF.

About this clone: The read terminates 3 residues ahead of where the CDR3 ends, so the germline J gene completes it. J is TRBJ1-5 and V is TRBV30; TRBD1 matches 7 bases. The V gene end was trimmed by 5 bases and the J gene end by 2 bases; junction bases not matched to a gene: 3. The CDR3 length is 13 residues. Germline CDR1 reads GTSNPN; CDR2 reads SVGIG (reference sequence). This CDR3 is CAWGDSRNQPQHF. The part of the CDR3 DNA that was read is TGTGCCTGGGGGGACAGCCGCAATCAGCCC.

A remark on this clone: The read halts 3 residues ahead of the CDR3 end, with the missing end drawn from the germline J gene. V usage is TRBV30 and J usage is TRBJ2-3; the D is unclear. This CDR3 has 12 amino acids. V was cut by 8 bases and J by 1 base, with 10 bases left in between. In germline, CDR1 is GTSNPN, CDR2 SVGIG (reference sequence). Partial CDR3 DNA: TGTGCCCGCCACATGGGCACAGATACG. Protein sequence: CARHMGTDT. The CDR3 in full is CARHMGTDTQYF.

This clone is classed as medium-sized by frequency. Read data end 3 residues before the CDR3 end; the end is taken from the germline J gene. The chain couples TRBV6-1 to TRBJ1-4; 10 nucleotides agree with TRBD1. CDR3 size: 16 residues. The J segment lost 8 bases and the V segment lost 1 base, leaving 7 bases of the junction unmatched. In germline, CDR1 is MNHNS, CDR2 SASEGT. The CDR3 bases that were read are TGTGCCAGCAGTGAAGGCTCCGGGACAGGGGTGGAAAAA. As protein: CASSEGSGTGVEK. In full, the CDR3 reads CASSEGSGTGVEKLFF.

In the case of this clone: The CDR3 goes on 3 residues after the read ends, and that part is filled in from the germline J gene. This rearrangement joins TRBV5-1 to TRBJ2-6, with D possibly TRBD1 on 6 matching bases. The V and J ends lost 7 bases and 1 base respectively, with 9 bases between them. Per germline, CDR1 SGHRS and CDR2 YFSETQ. The CDR3 extends over 14 amino acids. Here the CDR3 reads CASYRESGANVLTF. Partial CDR3 DNA: TGCGCCAGCTACAGGGAGTCTGGGGCCAACGTC.

As regards this clone: The CDR3 end falls 3 residues outside the read, so it is completed with the germline J gene. The rearrangement uses TRBV5-4 and TRBJ2-1; perhaps D is TRBD1 or TRBD2 (5 bases each). The V end was cut by 3 bases, the J end by 6 bases, with 13 bases between. The CDR3 totals 14 residues. Germline CDR1 and CDR2: SGHNT and YYREEE (reference sequence). The CDR3 here is CASSSGKGSNEQFF. The CDR3 bases that were read are TGTGCCAGCAGCTCCGGGAAGGGGTCCAATGAG. The complete variable domain, with remaining parts taken from reference TRBV5-4 and TRBJ2-1, reads ETGVTQSPTHLIKTRGQQVTLRCSSQSGHNTVSWYQQALGQGPQFIFQYYREEENGRGNFPPRFSGLQFPNYSSELNVNALELDDSALYLCASSSGKGSNEQFFGPGTRLTVL.

On this clone: The read terminates 3 residues ahead of where the CDR3 ends, so the germline J gene completes it. The gene calls are TRBV19 and TRBJ2-5; 8 nucleotides agree with TRBD2. Unmatched junction bases numbered 13, after V lost 0 bases and J lost 4 bases. CDR3 length: 18 residues. Germline V CDR1 and CDR2: LNHDA, SQIVND (reference sequence). CDR3 region: CASSIEPPKAGVTETQYF. CDR3 DNA (partial): TGTGCCAGTAGTATAGAGCCCCCCAAAGCGGGAGTAACAGAGACC. The whole variable domain, filled in from reference TRBV19 and TRBJ2-5, reads DGGITQSPKYLFRKEGQNVTLSCEQNLNHDAMYWYRQDPGQGLRLIYYSQIVNDFQKGDIAEGYSVSREKKESFPLTVTSAQKNPTAFYLCASSIEPPKAGVTETQYFGPGTRLLVL.

Remarks on this clone: The read terminates 3 residues before the CDR3 end, so the remaining end is supplied by the germline J gene. The chain uses TRBV7-3 and TRBJ2-1, with 9 bases fitting TRBD2. This CDR3 comprises 16 residues. Germline lookup yields CDR1 SGHTA and CDR2 FQGTGA. Trimming removed 1 base from V and 8 bases from J; junction bases left unmatched: 9. CDR3 residues: CASSLMGSGSGDEQFF. Incomplete CDR3 DNA: TGTGCCAGCAGCTTAATGGGTAGCGGGAGTGGGGATGAG. The complete variable domain, with remaining parts taken from reference TRBV7-3 and TRBJ2-1, reads GAGVSQTPSNKVTEKGKYVELRCDPISGHTALYWYRQSLGQGPEFLIYFQGTGAADDSGLPNDRFFAVRPEGSVSTLKIQRTERGDSAVYLCASSLMGSGSGDEQFFGPGTRLTVL.

About this clone: With the read ending 3 residues before the CDR3 end, the germline J gene is used to fill in that end. The rearrangement joins TRBV7-9 to TRBJ2-3; D is possibly TRBD2 (6 bases). V lost 7 bases and J 0 bases, leaving 14 bases between the germline ends. The length of the CDR3 is 15 residues. The V gene's germline CDR1 is SEHNR and CDR2 FQNEAQ (reference sequence). Here the CDR3 reads CASIPRGSSTDTQYF. Incomplete CDR3 DNA: TGTGCCAGCATCCCTCGGGGGTCGAGCACAGATACG.

Concerning this clone itself: One end of the junction fails to match germline, which may point to a read error. The CDR3 here is CASSPPGQGARRAFF. Incomplete CDR3 DNA: TGTGCCAGCTCGCCACCGGGACAGGGGGCGCGTCGG. The rearrangement joins TRBV18 to TRBJ1-1; the match to TRBD1 covers 12 bases. Coverage ceases 3 residues before the CDR3 finishes, and the germline J gene fills in the end. CDR3 length: 15 residues. Germline V gene sequence: CDR1 KGHSH, CDR2 LQKENI.

Concerning this clone itself: The read terminates 3 residues before the CDR3 end, so the remaining end is supplied by the germline J gene. The V call is TRBV4-1, the J call TRBJ2-7, with 11 nucleotides matching TRBD1. V was clipped by 0 bases and J by 5 bases; unmatched bases: 9. Germline values: CDR1 MGHRA, CDR2 YSYEKL. The CDR3 runs 17 residues. CDR3 bases read: TGCGCCAGCAGCCAAGATCTAGGAGGACAGGGGGCAGACGAG. Translating gives CASSQDLGGQGADE. The complete CDR3 reads CASSQDLGGQGADEQYF.

Concerning this clone: The read terminates 3 residues ahead of where the CDR3 ends, so the germline J gene completes it. This chain joins TRBV24-1 and TRBJ2-5; 12 bases are shared with TRBD2. Germline V gene data show CDR1 as KGHDR and CDR2 as SFDVKD. The CDR3 length is 17 residues. V dropped 4 bases and J dropped 5; count of bases not matched to a gene: 10. The CDR3 sequence is CATSDWLTSGSQETQYF. The DNA read from the CDR3 is TGTGCCACCAGTGACTGGTTGACTAGCGGGAGTCAGGAGACC.

Concerning this clone: The read ends 3 residues before the CDR3 terminus; that terminus is restored from the germline J gene. The chain combines TRBV6-4 with TRBJ1-6, with 10 bases aligning to TRBD1. Losses at the gene ends were 4 bases for V and 8 bases for J; bases not matched to a gene: 5. CDR1 is MRHNA and CDR2 is SNTAGT in the germline V gene. CDR3 size: 15 residues. The CDR3 reads CASSAGTGEHSPLHF. The sequenced part of the CDR3 DNA is TGTGCCAGCAGTGCCGGGACAGGGGAGCATTCACCC.

To note about this clone: One junction end disagrees with the germline gene, perhaps due to a read error. The read falls 3 residues short of the CDR3 end, and the missing part is taken from the germline J gene. The chain employs TRBV4-2 and TRBJ1-6, with unresolved D. In germline, CDR1 is LGHNA, CDR2 YNFKEQ. The CDR3 has 14 amino acids. CDR3 DNA (partial): TGCGCCAGCAGCCAAGATCGGGCGGGTTCACCC. Translation gives CASSQDRAGSP. Given in full, the CDR3 is CASSQDRAGSPLHF.